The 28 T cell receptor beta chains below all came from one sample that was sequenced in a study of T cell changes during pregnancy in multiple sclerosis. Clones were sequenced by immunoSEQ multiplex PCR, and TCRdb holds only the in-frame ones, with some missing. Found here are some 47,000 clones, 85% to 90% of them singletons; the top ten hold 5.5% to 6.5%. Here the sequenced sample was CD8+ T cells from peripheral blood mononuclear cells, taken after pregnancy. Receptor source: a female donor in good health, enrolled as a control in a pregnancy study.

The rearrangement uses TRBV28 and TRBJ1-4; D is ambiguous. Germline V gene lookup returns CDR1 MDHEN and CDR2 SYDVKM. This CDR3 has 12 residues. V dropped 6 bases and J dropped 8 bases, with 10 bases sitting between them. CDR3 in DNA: TGTGCCAGCAGCCTGGAGGACGAAAAACTGTTTTTT. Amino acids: CASSLEDEKLFF.

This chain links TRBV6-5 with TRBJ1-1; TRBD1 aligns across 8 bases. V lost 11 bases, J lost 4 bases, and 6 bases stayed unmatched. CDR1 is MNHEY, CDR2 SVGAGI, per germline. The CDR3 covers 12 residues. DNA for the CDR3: TGTGCCGGACAAACAGGGGGCACTGAAGCTTTCTTT. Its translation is CAGQTGGTEAFF.

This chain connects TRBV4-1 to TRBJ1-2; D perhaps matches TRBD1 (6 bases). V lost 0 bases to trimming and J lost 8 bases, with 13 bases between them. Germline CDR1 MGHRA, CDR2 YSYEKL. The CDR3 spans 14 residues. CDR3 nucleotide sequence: TGCGCCAGCAGCCAAGAACAGGGTTTTAGGGGCTACACCTTC. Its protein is CASSQEQGFRGYTF.

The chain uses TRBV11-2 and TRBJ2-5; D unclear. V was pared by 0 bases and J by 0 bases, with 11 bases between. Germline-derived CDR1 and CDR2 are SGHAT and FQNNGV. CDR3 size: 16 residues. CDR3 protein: CASSLERVLYQETQYF. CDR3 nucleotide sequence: TGTGCCAGCAGCTTAGAAAGAGTCTTGTACCAAGAGACCCAGTACTTC.

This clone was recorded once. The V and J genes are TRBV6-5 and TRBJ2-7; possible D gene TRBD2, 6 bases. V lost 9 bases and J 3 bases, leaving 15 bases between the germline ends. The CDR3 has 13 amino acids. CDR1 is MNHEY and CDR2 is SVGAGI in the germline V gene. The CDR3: CASGGGIFYEQYF. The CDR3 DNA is TGTGCCAGTGGTGGGGGGATCTTCTACGAGCAGTACTTC.

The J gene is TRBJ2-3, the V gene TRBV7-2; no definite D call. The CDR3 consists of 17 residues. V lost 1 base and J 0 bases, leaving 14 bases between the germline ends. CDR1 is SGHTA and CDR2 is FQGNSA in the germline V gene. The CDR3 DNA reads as TGTGCCAGCAGCTTAGTAGCAGCGCCAGAAAGCACAGATACGCAGTATTTT. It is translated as CASSLVAAPESTDTQYF.

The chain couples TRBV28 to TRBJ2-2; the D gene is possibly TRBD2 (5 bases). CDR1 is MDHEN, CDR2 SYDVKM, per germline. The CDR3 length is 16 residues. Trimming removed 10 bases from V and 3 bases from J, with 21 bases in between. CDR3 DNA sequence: TGTGCCACCATCGGACGGGGATCTTTGGACACCGGGGAGCTGTTTTTT. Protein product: CATIGRGSLDTGELFF.

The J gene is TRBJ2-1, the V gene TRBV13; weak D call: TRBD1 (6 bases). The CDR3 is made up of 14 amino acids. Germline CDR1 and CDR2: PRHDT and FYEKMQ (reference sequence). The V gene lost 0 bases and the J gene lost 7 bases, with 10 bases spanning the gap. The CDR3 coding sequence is TGTGCCAGCAGCTTAGGAACAGGGTATAATGAGCAGTTCTTC. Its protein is CASSLGTGYNEQFF.

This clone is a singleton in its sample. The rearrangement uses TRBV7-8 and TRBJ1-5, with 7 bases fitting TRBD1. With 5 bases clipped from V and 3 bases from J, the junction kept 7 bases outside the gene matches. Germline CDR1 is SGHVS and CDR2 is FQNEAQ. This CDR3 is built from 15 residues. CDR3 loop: CASSTDRLNNQPQHF. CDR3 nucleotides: TGTGCCAGCAGCACGGACAGGCTAAACAATCAGCCCCAGCATTTT.

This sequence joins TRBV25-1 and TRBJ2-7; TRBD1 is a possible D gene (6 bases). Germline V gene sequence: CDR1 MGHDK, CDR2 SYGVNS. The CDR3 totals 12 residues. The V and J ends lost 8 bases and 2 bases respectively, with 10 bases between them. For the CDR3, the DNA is TGTGCCAGCGGTCAGGGGACCTACGAGCAGTACTTC. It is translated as CASGQGTYEQYF.

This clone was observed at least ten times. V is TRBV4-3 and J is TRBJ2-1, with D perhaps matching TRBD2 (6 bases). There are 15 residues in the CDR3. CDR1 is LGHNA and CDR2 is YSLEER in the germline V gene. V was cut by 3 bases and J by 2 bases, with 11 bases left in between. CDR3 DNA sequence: TGCGCCAGCAGCCAGACCCGGGAGCCCTACAATGAGCAGTTCTTC. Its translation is CASSQTREPYNEQFF.

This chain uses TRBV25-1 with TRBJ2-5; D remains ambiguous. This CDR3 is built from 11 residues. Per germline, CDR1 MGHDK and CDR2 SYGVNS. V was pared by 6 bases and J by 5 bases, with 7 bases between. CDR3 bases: TGTGCCAGCAGGTTAATGGAGACCCAGTACTTC. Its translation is CASRLMETQYF.

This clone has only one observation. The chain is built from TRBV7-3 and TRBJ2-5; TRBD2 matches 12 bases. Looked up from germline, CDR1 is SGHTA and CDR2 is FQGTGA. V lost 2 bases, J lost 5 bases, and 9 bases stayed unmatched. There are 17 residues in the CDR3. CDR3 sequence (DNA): TGTGCCAGCAGCTTAGGGGCTAGCGGGGGGGCCCGGGAGACCCAGTACTTC. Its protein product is CASSLGASGGARETQYF.

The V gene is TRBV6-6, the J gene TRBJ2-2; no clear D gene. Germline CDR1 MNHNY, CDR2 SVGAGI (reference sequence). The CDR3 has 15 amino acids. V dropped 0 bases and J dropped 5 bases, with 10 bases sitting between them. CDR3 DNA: TGTGCCAGCAGTTACTCCGAACAGCAAACCGGGGAGCTGTTTTTT. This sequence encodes CASSYSEQQTGELFF.

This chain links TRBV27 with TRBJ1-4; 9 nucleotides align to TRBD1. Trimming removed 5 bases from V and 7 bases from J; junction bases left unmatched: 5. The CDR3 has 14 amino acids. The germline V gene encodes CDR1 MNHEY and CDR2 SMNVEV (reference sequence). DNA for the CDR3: TGTGCCAGCAGTCGGGGACAGGGTCTTGAAAAACTGTTTTTT. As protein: CASSRGQGLEKLFF. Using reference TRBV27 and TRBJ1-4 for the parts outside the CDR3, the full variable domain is EAQVTQNPRYLITVTGKKLTVTCSQNMNHEYMSWYRQDPGLGLRQIYYSMNVEVTDKGDVPEGYKVSRKEKRNFPLILESPSPNQTSLYFCASSRGQGLEKLFFGSGTQLSVL.

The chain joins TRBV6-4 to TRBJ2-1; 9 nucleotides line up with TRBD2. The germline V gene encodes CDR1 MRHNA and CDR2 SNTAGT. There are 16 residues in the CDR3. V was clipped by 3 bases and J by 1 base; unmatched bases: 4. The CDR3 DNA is TGTGCCAGCAGTGAGACGGCGGGGGGGTCCTACAATGAGCAGTTCTTC. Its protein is CASSETAGGSYNEQFF.

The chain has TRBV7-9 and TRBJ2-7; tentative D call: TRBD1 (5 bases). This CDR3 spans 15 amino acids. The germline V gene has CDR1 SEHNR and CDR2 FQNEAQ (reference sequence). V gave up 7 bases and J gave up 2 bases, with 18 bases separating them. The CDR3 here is CASIDDDDRAYEQYF. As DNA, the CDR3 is TGTGCCAGCATCGATGATGATGACAGAGCCTACGAGCAGTACTTC.

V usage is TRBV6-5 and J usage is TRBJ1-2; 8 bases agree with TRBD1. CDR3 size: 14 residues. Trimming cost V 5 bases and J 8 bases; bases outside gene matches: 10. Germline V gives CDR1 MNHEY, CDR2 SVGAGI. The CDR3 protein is CASSPGQGGNGYTF. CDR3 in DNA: TGTGCCAGCAGTCCAGGACAGGGAGGTAACGGCTACACCTTC.

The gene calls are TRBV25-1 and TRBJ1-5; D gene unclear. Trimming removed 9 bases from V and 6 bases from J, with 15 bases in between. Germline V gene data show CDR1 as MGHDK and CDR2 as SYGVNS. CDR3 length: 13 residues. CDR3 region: CASTPGGGQPQHF. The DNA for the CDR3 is TGTGCCAGTACCCCGGGCGGAGGTCAGCCCCAGCATTTT.

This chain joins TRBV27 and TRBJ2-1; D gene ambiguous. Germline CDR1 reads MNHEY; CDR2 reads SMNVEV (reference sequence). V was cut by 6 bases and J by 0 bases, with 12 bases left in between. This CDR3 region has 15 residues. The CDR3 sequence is CASSPGLSSYNEQFF. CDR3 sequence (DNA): TGTGCCAGCAGCCCAGGTCTCAGCTCCTACAATGAGCAGTTCTTC.

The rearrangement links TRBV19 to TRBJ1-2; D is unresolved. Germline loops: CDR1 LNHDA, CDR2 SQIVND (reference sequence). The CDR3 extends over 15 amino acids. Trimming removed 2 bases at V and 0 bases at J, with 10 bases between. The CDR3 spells CASSILRGANYGYTF. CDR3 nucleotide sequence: TGTGCCAGTAGTATATTGCGGGGAGCTAACTATGGCTACACCTTC.

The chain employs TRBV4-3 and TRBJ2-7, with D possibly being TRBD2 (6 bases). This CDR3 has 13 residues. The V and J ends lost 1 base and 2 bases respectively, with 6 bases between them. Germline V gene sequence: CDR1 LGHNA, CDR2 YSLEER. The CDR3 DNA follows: TGCGCCAGCAGCCAAGGGAGGGCCTACGAGCAGTACTTC. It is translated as CASSQGRAYEQYF.

The CDR3 DNA sequence: TGTGCCAGCAGCTTGGCTAGCGGGGACTATGAGCAGTTCTTC. Translating gives CASSLASGDYEQFF. This chain connects TRBV7-8 to TRBJ2-1; 9 bases fit TRBD2. The length of the CDR3 is 14 residues. In germline, CDR1 is SGHVS, CDR2 FQNEAQ. Trimming cost V 3 bases and J 8 bases; bases outside gene matches: 5. Variable domain in full (rest from reference TRBV7-8 and TRBJ2-1): GAGVSQSPRYKVAKRGQDVALRCDPISGHVSLFWYQQALGQGPEFLTYFQNEAQLDKSGLPSDRFFAERPEGSVSTLKIQRTQQEDSAVYLCASSLASGDYEQFFGPGTRLTVL.

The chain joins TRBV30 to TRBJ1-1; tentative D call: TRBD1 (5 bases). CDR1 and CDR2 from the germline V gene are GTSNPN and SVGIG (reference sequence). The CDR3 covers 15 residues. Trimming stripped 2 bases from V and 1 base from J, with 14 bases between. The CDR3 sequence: CAWSTKGEWNTEAFF. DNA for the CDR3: TGTGCCTGGAGTACCAAAGGGGAATGGAACACTGAAGCTTTCTTT.

The CDR3 DNA reads TGTGCCACCTCAACAGGGGGGACTGAAGCTTTCTTT. This encodes CATSTGGTEAFF. The chain links TRBV19 to TRBJ1-1; 8 bases agree with TRBD1. V trimming: 10 bases; J trimming: 5 bases; junction bases outside the gene matches: 6. This CDR3 is 12 amino acids long. Germline loops: CDR1 LNHDA, CDR2 SQIVND (reference sequence).

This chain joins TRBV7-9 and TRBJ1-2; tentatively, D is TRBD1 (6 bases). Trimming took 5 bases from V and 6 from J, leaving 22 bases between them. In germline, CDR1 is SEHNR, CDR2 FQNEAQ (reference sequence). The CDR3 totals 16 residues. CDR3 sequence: CASSPPQGPSMDGYTF. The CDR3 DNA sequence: TGTGCCAGCAGCCCCCCGCAGGGGCCCTCGATGGATGGCTACACCTTC.

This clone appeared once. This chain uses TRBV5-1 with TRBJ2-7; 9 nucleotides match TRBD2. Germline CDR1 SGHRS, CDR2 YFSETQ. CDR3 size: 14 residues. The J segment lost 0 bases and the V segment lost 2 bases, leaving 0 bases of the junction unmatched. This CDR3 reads CASSFSGGSYEQYF. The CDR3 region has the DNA TGCGCCAGCAGCTTTAGCGGGGGCTCCTACGAGCAGTACTTC.

CDR3 sequence (DNA): TGTGCCAGCAGTTTAGGGGCAGGGGGACCCTACGAGCAGTACTTC. It codes for CASSLGAGGPYEQYF. This chain joins TRBV27 and TRBJ2-7; TRBD1 agrees at 7 bases. Germline trimming cut 2 bases from V and 2 bases from J; bases unmatched to any gene: 6. CDR1 is MNHEY, CDR2 SMNVEV, per germline (reference sequence). This CDR3 comprises 15 residues.